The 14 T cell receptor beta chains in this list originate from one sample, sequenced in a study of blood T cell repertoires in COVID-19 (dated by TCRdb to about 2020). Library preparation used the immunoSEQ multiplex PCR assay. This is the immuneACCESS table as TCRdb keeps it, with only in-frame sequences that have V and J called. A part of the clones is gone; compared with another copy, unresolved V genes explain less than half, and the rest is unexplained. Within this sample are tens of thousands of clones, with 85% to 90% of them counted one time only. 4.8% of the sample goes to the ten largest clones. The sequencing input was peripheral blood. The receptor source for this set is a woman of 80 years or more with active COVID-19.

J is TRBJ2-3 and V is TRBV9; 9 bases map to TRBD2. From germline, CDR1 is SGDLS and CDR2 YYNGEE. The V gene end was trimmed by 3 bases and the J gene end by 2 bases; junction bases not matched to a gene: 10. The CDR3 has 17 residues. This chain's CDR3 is CASSGWPIAGATDTQYF. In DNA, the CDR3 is TGTGCCAGCAGCGGATGGCCCATAGCGGGGGCCACAGATACGCAGTATTTT.

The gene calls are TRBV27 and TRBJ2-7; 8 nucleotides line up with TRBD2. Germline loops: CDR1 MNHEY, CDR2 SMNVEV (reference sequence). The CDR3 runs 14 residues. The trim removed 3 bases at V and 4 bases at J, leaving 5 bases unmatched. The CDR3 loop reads CASSFLAGGYEQYF. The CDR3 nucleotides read TGTGCCAGCAGTTTCCTAGCGGGTGGATACGAGCAGTACTTC.

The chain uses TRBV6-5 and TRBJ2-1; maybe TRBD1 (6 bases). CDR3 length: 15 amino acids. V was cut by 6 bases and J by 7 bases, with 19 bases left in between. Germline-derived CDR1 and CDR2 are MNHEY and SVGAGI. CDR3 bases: TGTGCCAGCAGCTCATCGTCAACCCAGGGGAATGAGCAGTTCTTC. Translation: CASSSSSTQGNEQFF.

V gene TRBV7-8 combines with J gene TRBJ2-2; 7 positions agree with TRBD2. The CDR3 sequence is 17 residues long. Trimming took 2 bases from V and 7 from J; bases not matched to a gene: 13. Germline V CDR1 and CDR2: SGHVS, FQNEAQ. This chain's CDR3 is CASSLRRKRDPSGELFF. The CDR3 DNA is TGTGCCAGCAGCTTAAGGAGGAAGCGGGACCCGAGCGGGGAGCTGTTTTTT.

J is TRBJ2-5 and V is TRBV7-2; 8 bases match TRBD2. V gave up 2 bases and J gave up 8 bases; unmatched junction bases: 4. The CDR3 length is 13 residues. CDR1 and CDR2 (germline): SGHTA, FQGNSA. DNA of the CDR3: TGTGCCAGCAGCTTAAGCCTAGCGGGCACCCAGTACTTC. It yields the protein CASSLSLAGTQYF.

The CDR3 here is CASNGGSLYEQFF. The CDR3 coding sequence is TGTGCCAGCAATGGCGGGAGTCTCTATGAGCAGTTCTTC. The chain is built from TRBV2 and TRBJ2-1; 7 positions agree with TRBD2. V was clipped by 7 bases and J by 8 bases; unmatched bases: 8. The CDR3 totals 13 residues. Germline CDR1 is SNHLY and CDR2 is FYNNEI.

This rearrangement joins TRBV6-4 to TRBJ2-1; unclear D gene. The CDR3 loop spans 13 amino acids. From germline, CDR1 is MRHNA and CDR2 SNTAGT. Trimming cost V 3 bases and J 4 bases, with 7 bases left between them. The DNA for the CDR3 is TGTGCCAGCAGTGATACGGGTTACAATGAGCAGTTCTTC. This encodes CASSDTGYNEQFF.

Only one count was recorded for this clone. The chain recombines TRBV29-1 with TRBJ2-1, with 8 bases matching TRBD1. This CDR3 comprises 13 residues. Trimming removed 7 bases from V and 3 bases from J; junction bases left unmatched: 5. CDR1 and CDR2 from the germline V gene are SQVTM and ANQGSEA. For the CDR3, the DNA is TGCAGCGGGCAGGGGGCGGGCTACAATGAGCAGTTCTTC. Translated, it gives CSGQGAGYNEQFF.

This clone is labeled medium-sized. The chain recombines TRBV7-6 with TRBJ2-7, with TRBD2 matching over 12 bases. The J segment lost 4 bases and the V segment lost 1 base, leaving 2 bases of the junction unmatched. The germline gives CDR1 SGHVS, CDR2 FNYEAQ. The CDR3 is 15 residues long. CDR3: CASSLETSGRYEQYF. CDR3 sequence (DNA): TGTGCCAGCAGCTTAGAAACTAGCGGGAGGTACGAGCAGTACTTC.

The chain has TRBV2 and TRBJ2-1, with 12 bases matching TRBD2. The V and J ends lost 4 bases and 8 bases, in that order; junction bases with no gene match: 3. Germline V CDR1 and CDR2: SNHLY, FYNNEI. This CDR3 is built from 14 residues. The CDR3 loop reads CASSGLAGEYEQFF. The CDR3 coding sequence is TGTGCCAGCAGTGGACTAGCGGGAGAGTATGAGCAGTTCTTC.

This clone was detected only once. This chain's CDR3 is CASAVISSINEQFF. In nucleotides, the CDR3 is TGTGCCAGCGCAGTAATCTCTAGCATTAATGAGCAGTTCTTC. The J gene is TRBJ2-1, the V gene TRBV7-2, with a weak D call TRBD2 (5 bases). Trimming cost V 8 bases and J 7 bases, with 18 bases left between them. Germline values: CDR1 SGHTA, CDR2 FQGNSA. The CDR3 covers 14 residues. The whole variable domain, filled in from reference TRBV7-2 and TRBJ2-1, reads GAGVSQSPSNKVTEKGKDVELRCDPISGHTALYWYRQSLGQGLEFLIYFQGNSAPDKSGLPSDRFSAERTGGSVSTLTIQRTQQEDSAVYLCASAVISSINEQFFGPGTRLTVL.

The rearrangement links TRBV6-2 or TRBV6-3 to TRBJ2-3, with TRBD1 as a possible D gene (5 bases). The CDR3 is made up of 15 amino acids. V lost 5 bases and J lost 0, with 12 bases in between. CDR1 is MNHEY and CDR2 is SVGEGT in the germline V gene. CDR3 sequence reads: CASSDRAYSTDTQYF. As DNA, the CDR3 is TGTGCCAGCAGTGACAGAGCTTATAGCACAGATACGCAGTATTTT.

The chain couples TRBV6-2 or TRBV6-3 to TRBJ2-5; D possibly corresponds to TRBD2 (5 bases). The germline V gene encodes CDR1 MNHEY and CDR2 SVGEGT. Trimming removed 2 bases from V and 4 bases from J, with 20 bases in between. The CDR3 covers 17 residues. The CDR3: CASSYPSWASGGETQYF. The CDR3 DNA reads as TGTGCCAGCAGTTACCCGTCGTGGGCAAGCGGCGGAGAGACCCAGTACTTC.

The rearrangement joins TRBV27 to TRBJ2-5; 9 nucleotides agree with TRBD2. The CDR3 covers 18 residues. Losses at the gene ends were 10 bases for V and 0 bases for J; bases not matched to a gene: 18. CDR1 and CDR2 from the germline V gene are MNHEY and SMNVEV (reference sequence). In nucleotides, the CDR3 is TGTGCCACCCTACGTGGGGGGCAGGGCGGGAGGGACCAAGAGACCCAGTACTTC. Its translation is CATLRGGQGGRDQETQYF.